This entry lists 2 T cell receptor beta chains sequenced from one sample in a study of identical twins' blood T cells. TCRdb fed the 5' RACE reads into MiXCR, producing one record per CDR3 protein. The sample contains 300,000 to 400,000 distinct CDR3 sequences, roughly 31% of which appear only once. Sequences were obtained from PBMCs. The receptors stem from a woman aged 18 to 50 in good health.

V gene TRBV2 combines with J gene TRBJ2-5; D is unresolved. The CDR3 covers 11 residues. The germline gives CDR1 SNHLY, CDR2 FYNNEI. The ends were cut back, 1 base at V and 7 bases at J, with 4 bases in the middle. CDR3 nucleotides: TGTGCCAGCAGTGAAGGCAGGACCCAGTACTTC. It is translated as CASSEGRTQYF.

V gene TRBV20-1 combines with J gene TRBJ1-6, with D perhaps TRBD1 (5 bases). V was cut by 4 bases and J by 7 bases, with 14 bases left in between. CDR1 is DFQATT, CDR2 SNEGSKA, per germline (reference sequence). The CDR3 extends over 14 amino acids. CDR3 region: CSATPGPKNSPLHF. The DNA of the CDR3 is TGCAGTGCTACCCCGGGACCGAAGAATTCACCCCTCCACTTT.